Listed below are T cell receptor beta chains from one sample, sequenced in a study of T cell responses to AZD1222 COVID-19 vaccine. Measured with immunoSEQ multiplex PCR; TCRdb has only the in-frame clones, and not every one. There are more than 110,000 clones in the sample; just over 90% occur only once, and about 3% lies in the top ten. Source: peripheral blood, taken on day 0 of AZD1222 vaccination. Receptors were obtained from an adult in good health. Each CDR3 is given with its conserved first and last residue. The D gene is left open where the match is weak. Clone size appears in some rows only: once, few, many, or a class for an expanded clone.

v_gene: TRBV28; len: 15; d_gene: .; j_gene: TRBJ1-5; abundance: .; CDR3aa: CASSPSNPGGQPQHF; CDR3nt: TGTGCCAGCAGCCCCTCGAACCCTGGAGGGCAGCCCCAGCATTTT
v_gene: TRBV28; len: 10; d_gene: .; j_gene: TRBJ2-2; abundance: .; CDR3aa: CARKQVRLFF; CDR3nt: TGTGCCAGAAAACAGGTCCGACTGTTTTTT
v_gene: TRBV6-6; len: 15; d_gene: .; j_gene: TRBJ1-1; abundance: .; CDR3aa: CASRLVFRGEAEAFF; CDR3nt: TGTGCCAGCAGGCTGGTTTTTAGGGGTGAGGCTGAAGCTTTCTTT
v_gene: TRBV5-4; len: 16; d_gene: .; j_gene: TRBJ2-3; abundance: .; CDR3aa: CASSLSAYSPADTQYF; CDR3nt: TGTGCCAGCAGCTTGTCCGCGTATTCTCCCGCAGATACGCAGTATTTT
v_gene: TRBV10-3; len: 15; d_gene: .; j_gene: TRBJ2-2; abundance: .; CDR3aa: CAISESGWNTGELFF; CDR3nt: TGTGCCATCAGTGAGTCCGGGTGGAACACCGGGGAGCTGTTTTTT
v_gene: TRBV30; len: 14; d_gene: .; j_gene: TRBJ2-4; abundance: .; CDR3aa: CAWSVSTVKNIQYF; CDR3nt: TGTGCCTGGAGTGTTTCAACTGTCAAAAACATTCAGTACTTC
v_gene: TRBV7-2; len: 14; d_gene: .; j_gene: TRBJ1-2; abundance: once; CDR3aa: CASSPEARTYGYTF; CDR3nt: TGTGCCAGCAGCCCTGAGGCGAGGACCTATGGCTACACCTTC
v_gene: TRBV2; len: 13; d_gene: .; j_gene: TRBJ1-1; abundance: .; CDR3aa: CASSGEGNTEAFF; CDR3nt: TGTGCCAGCAGTGGAGAAGGGAACACTGAAGCTTTCTTT
v_gene: TRBV4-1; len: 15; d_gene: .; j_gene: TRBJ1-2; abundance: .; CDR3aa: CASSQDTGTWYGYTF; CDR3nt: TGCGCCAGCAGCCAAGATACAGGAACGTGGTATGGCTACACCTTC
v_gene: TRBV19; len: 14; d_gene: .; j_gene: TRBJ1-2; abundance: once; CDR3aa: CASRHRENLYGYTF; CDR3nt: TGTGCCAGTAGGCACCGGGAAAATCTCTATGGCTACACCTTC
v_gene: TRBV9; len: 14; d_gene: .; j_gene: TRBJ2-7; abundance: .; CDR3aa: CASSVGGGTYEQYF; CDR3nt: TGTGCCAGCAGCGTAGGCGGCGGAACCTACGAGCAGTACTTC
v_gene: TRBV19; len: 13; d_gene: .; j_gene: TRBJ2-3; abundance: .; CDR3aa: CASSVGGTDTQYF; CDR3nt: TGTGCCAGTAGTGTTGGCGGCACAGATACGCAGTATTTT
v_gene: TRBV7-9; len: 13; d_gene: TRBD1; j_gene: TRBJ1-3; abundance: .; CDR3aa: CASRQTGGNTIYF; CDR3nt: TGTGCCAGCAGGCAGACAGGGGGAAACACCATATATTTT
v_gene: TRBV9; len: 14; d_gene: .; j_gene: TRBJ1-3; abundance: .; CDR3aa: CASSPVNWGNTIYF; CDR3nt: TGTGCCAGCAGCCCGGTTAATTGGGGAAACACCATATATTTT
v_gene: TRBV27; len: 14; d_gene: .; j_gene: TRBJ1-6; abundance: .; CDR3aa: CASSFGGAGSPLHF; CDR3nt: TGTGCCAGCAGTTTTGGCGGGGCGGGTTCACCCCTCCACTTT
v_gene: TRBV6-5; len: 15; d_gene: TRBD2; j_gene: TRBJ2-5; abundance: .; CDR3aa: CASRTSGGPQETQYF; CDR3nt: TGTGCCAGCAGGACTAGCGGGGGGCCCCAAGAGACCCAGTACTTC
v_gene: TRBV5-1; len: 15; d_gene: .; j_gene: TRBJ2-6; abundance: .; CDR3aa: CASSPVSSGANVLTF; CDR3nt: TGCGCCAGCAGCCCAGTGAGCTCTGGGGCCAACGTCCTGACTTTC
v_gene: TRBV29-1; len: 12; d_gene: .; j_gene: TRBJ2-7; abundance: .; CDR3aa: CSVAQGPHEQYF; CDR3nt: TGCAGCGTTGCGCAGGGTCCCCACGAGCAGTACTTC
v_gene: TRBV18; len: 14; d_gene: .; j_gene: TRBJ2-3; abundance: .; CDR3aa: CASSRRVGPDTQYF; CDR3nt: TGTGCCAGCTCACGTAGGGTAGGTCCAGATACGCAGTATTTT
v_gene: TRBV3-1/TRBV3-2; len: 13; d_gene: .; j_gene: TRBJ1-1; abundance: .; CDR3aa: CASSQAVRPDLFF; CDR3nt: TGTGCCAGCAGCCAAGCCGTCCGCCCAGACTTGTTCTTT
v_gene: TRBV6-5; len: 14; d_gene: TRBD1; j_gene: TRBJ1-4; abundance: .; CDR3aa: CASRMTGTNEKLFF; CDR3nt: TGTGCCAGCAGGATGACAGGGACTAATGAAAAACTGTTTTTT
v_gene: TRBV27; len: 15; d_gene: TRBD2; j_gene: TRBJ2-1; abundance: .; CDR3aa: CASSVAGIKYNEQFF; CDR3nt: TGTGCCAGCAGTGTAGCGGGAATAAAGTACAATGAGCAGTTCTTC
v_gene: TRBV27; len: 15; d_gene: .; j_gene: TRBJ1-1; abundance: .; CDR3aa: CASSLMGPANTEAFF; CDR3nt: TGTGCCAGCAGTTTAATGGGCCCGGCGAACACTGAAGCTTTCTTT
v_gene: TRBV3-1/TRBV3-2; len: 13; d_gene: .; j_gene: TRBJ1-2; abundance: .; CDR3aa: CASSQKGSYGYTF; CDR3nt: TGTGCCAGCAGCCAAAAGGGGAGCTATGGCTACACCTTC
v_gene: TRBV11-2; len: 11; d_gene: .; j_gene: TRBJ2-5; abundance: .; CDR3aa: CASSLVETQYF; CDR3nt: TGTGCCAGCAGCTTGGTAGAGACCCAGTACTTC
v_gene: TRBV12-3/TRBV12-4; len: 13; d_gene: .; j_gene: TRBJ1-5; abundance: .; CDR3aa: CASSWEGIQPQHF; CDR3nt: TGTGCCAGCAGTTGGGAAGGGATCCAGCCCCAGCATTTT
v_gene: TRBV27; len: 15; d_gene: TRBD2; j_gene: TRBJ2-5; abundance: .; CDR3aa: CASSLSPLAGAPQYF; CDR3nt: TGTGCCAGCAGTTTATCCCCCTTAGCGGGAGCGCCCCAGTACTTC
v_gene: TRBV7-2; len: 15; d_gene: .; j_gene: TRBJ1-5; abundance: few; CDR3aa: CASSLSGYSNQPQHF; CDR3nt: TGTGCCAGCAGCTTATCTGGTTATAGCAATCAGCCCCAGCATTTT
v_gene: TRBV3-1/TRBV3-2; len: 15; d_gene: TRBD1; j_gene: TRBJ1-4; abundance: .; CDR3aa: CASSPPGQGNEKLFF; CDR3nt: TGTGCCAGCAGCCCCCCGGGACAGGGTAACGAAAAACTGTTTTTT
v_gene: TRBV5-1; len: 15; d_gene: TRBD2; j_gene: TRBJ2-1; abundance: .; CDR3aa: CASSLASSGYNEQFF; CDR3nt: TGCGCCAGCAGCTTGGCGTCTAGCGGATACAATGAGCAGTTCTTC
v_gene: TRBV29-1; len: 12; d_gene: .; j_gene: TRBJ2-5; abundance: .; CDR3aa: CSVGHGQETQYF; CDR3nt: TGCAGCGTCGGACATGGCCAAGAGACCCAGTACTTC
v_gene: TRBV9; len: 15; d_gene: TRBD1; j_gene: TRBJ2-7; abundance: .; CDR3aa: CASSPGQGAAYEQYF; CDR3nt: TGTGCCAGCAGCCCGGGACAGGGGGCCGCCTACGAGCAGTACTTC
v_gene: TRBV30; len: 14; d_gene: .; j_gene: TRBJ1-3; abundance: few; CDR3aa: CAWSAQKGFNTIYF; CDR3nt: TGTGCCTGGAGTGCACAGAAGGGATTTAACACCATATATTTT
v_gene: TRBV24-1; len: 15; d_gene: .; j_gene: TRBJ2-1; abundance: .; CDR3aa: CATSGGDRIGNEQFF; CDR3nt: TGTGCCACCAGTGGGGGGGATCGTATAGGCAATGAGCAGTTCTTC
v_gene: TRBV25-1; len: 16; d_gene: TRBD1; j_gene: TRBJ2-5; abundance: .; CDR3aa: CASSRSPTGAPETQYF; CDR3nt: TGTGCCAGCAGCCGATCCCCAACAGGGGCTCCTGAGACCCAGTACTTC
v_gene: TRBV2; len: 14; d_gene: .; j_gene: TRBJ1-5; abundance: .; CDR3aa: CASSDTGYNQPQHF; CDR3nt: TGTGCCAGCAGTGATACGGGCTACAATCAGCCCCAGCATTTT
v_gene: TRBV7-9; len: 18; d_gene: TRBD2; j_gene: TRBJ2-1; abundance: .; CDR3aa: CASSLGLAGGRVKNEQFF; CDR3nt: TGTGCCAGCAGCTTAGGGCTAGCGGGAGGGCGTGTAAAGAATGAGCAGTTCTTC
v_gene: TRBV12-3/TRBV12-4; len: 12; d_gene: .; j_gene: TRBJ2-3; abundance: .; CDR3aa: CASSPVEDTQYF; CDR3nt: TGTGCCAGCAGTCCGGTAGAGGATACGCAGTATTTT
v_gene: TRBV7-2; len: 16; d_gene: .; j_gene: TRBJ1-5; abundance: .; CDR3aa: CASSLAVSLGNQPQHF; CDR3nt: TGTGCCAGCAGCTTAGCAGTCTCCCTAGGGAATCAGCCCCAGCATTTT
v_gene: TRBV12-5; len: 15; d_gene: .; j_gene: TRBJ2-1; abundance: .; CDR3aa: CASGLPQGGIYEQFF; CDR3nt: TGTGCTAGTGGTTTGCCACAGGGCGGGATATATGAGCAGTTCTTC